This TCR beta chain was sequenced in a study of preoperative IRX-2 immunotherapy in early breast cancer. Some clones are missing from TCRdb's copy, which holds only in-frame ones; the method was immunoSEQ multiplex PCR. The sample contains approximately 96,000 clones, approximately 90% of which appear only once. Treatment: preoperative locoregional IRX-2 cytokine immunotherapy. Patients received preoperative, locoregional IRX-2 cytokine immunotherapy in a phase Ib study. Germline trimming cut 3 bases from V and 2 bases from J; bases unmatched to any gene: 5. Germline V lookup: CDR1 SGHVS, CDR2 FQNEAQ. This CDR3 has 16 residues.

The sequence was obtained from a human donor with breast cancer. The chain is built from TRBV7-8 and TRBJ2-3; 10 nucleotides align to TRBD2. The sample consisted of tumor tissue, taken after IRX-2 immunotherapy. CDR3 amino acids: CASSLNSGGVTDTQYF. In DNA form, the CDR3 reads TGTGCCAGCAGCTTGAACAGCGGGGGGGTCACAGATACGCAGTATTTT.